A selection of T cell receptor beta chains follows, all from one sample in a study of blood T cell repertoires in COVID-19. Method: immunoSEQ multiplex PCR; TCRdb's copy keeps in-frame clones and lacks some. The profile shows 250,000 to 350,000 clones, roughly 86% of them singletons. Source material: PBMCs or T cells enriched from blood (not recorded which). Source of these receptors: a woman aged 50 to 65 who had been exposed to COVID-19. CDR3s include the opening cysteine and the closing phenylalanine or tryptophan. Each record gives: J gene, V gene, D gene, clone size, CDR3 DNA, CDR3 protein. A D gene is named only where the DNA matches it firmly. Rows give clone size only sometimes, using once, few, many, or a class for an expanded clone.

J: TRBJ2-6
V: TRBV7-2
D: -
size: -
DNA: TGTGCCAGCAGCTTAGATATCTCTGGGGCCAACGTCCTGACTTTC
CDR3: CASSLDISGANVLTF

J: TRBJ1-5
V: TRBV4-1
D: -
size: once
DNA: TGCGCCAGCAGCCGAGGTCGAATAGATCAGCCCCAGCATTTT
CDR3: CASSRGRIDQPQHF

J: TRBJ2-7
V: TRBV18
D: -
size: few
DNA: TGTGCCAGCTCACTTTCGGACACCCGTGAGCAGTACTTC
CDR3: CASSLSDTREQYF

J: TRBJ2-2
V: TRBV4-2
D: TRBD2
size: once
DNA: TGTGCCAGCAGCACAGCGGGGGGGCATACCGGGGAGCTGTTTTTT
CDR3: CASSTAGGHTGELFF

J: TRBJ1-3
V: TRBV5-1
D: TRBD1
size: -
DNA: TGCGCCAGCAGCGGAAGACAGGGGTACTCTGGAAACACCATATATTTT
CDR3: CASSGRQGYSGNTIYF

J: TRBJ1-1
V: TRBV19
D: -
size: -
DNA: TGTGCCAGTAGTACCCCGACGACAGGAATGAACACTGAAGCTTTCTTT
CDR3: CASSTPTTGMNTEAFF

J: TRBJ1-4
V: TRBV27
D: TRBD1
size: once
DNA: TGTGCCAGCAGTTCGTCAGGGGGAAGAACTAATGAAAAACTGTTTTTT
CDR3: CASSSSGGRTNEKLFF

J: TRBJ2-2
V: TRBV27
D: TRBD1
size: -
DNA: TGTGCCAGCAGTTTCTGGACAGGGGTTGCCACCGGGGAGCTGTTTTTT
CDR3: CASSFWTGVATGELFF

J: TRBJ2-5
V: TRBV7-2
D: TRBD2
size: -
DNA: TGTGCCAGCAGCTCTGGACTAGCGGGGGGCTGGGGGGAGACCCAGTACTTC
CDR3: CASSSGLAGGWGETQYF

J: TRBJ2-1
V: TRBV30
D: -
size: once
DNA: TGTGCCTGGAGTGTACTAGAGCTTGACAATGAGCAGTTCTTC
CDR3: CAWSVLELDNEQFF

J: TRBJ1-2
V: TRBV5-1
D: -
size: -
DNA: TGCGCCAGCAGCTTTGCAGAAACTAACTATGGCTACACCTTC
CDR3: CASSFAETNYGYTF

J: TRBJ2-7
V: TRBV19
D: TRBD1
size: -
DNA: TGTGCCAGTAGTAAACAGGGGGCGGTCTACGAGCAGTACTTC
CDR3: CASSKQGAVYEQYF

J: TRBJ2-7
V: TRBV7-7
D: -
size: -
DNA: TGTGCTAGCAGTTACCTAAGACAGGCATCCGAGCAGTACTTC
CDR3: CASSYLRQASEQYF

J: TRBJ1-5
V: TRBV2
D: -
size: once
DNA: TGTGCCAGCAGACCGGGACATACAAATCAGCCCCAGCATTTT
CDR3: CASRPGHTNQPQHF

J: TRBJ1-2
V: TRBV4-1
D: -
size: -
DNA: TGCGCCAGCAGCCAAGAAATCAGGGGCTACTATGGCTACACCTTC
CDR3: CASSQEIRGYYGYTF

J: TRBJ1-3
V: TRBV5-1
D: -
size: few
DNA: TGCGCCAGCAGCCAGCCGGGACAAACTGGAAACACCATATATTTT
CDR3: CASSQPGQTGNTIYF

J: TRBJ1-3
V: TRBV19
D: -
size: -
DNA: TGTGCCAGCCTACGGAGCTCTGGAAACACCATATATTTT
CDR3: CASLRSSGNTIYF

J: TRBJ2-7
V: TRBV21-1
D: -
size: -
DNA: TGTGCCAGCACCCAGGACAGCTCCTACGAGCAGTACTTC
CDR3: CASTQDSSYEQYF

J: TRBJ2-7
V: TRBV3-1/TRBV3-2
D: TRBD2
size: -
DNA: TGTGCCAGCAGCCAAGTAGCGGGGGGCGAGCAGTACTTC
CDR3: CASSQVAGGEQYF

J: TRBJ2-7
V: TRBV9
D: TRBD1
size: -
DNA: TGTGCCAGCAGCGTAGATCAGGGGGCGACCTACGAGCAGTACTTC
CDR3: CASSVDQGATYEQYF

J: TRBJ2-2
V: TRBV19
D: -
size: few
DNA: TGTGCCAGTAGTACCCAGGGTTTGACCACCGGGGAGCTGTTTTTT
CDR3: CASSTQGLTTGELFF

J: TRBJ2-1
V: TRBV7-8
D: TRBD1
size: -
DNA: TGTGCCAGCAGCCCGACCGGGACAGGGACGAATGAGCAGTTCTTC
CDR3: CASSPTGTGTNEQFF

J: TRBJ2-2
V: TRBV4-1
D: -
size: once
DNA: TGCGCCAGCAGCCAAGGCGGAGGTTGGTCCGGGGAGCTGTTTTTT
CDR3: CASSQGGGWSGELFF

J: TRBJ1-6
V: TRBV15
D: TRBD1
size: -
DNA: TGTGCCACCAGCAGAGAACAGGGGGACTCACCCCTCCACTTT
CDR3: CATSREQGDSPLHF

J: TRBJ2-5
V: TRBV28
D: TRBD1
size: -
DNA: TGTGCCAGCAGTTCGAGGACAGGGGCCGTAGAGACCCAGTACTTC
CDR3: CASSSRTGAVETQYF

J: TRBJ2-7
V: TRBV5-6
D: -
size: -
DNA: TGTGCCAGCAGCCCCCAGGGGCACTCCTACGAGCAGTACTTC
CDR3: CASSPQGHSYEQYF

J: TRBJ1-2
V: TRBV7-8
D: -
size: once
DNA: TGTGCCAGCAGCTTAACCAGGGTTGGAAATTATGGCTACACCTTC
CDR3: CASSLTRVGNYGYTF

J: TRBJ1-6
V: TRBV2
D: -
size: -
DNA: TGTGCCAGCGGTCAACAGGTTTCACCCCTCCACTTT
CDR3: CASGQQVSPLHF

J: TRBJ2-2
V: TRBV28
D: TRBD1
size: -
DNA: TGTGCCAGCAGCCGCGGGGGACAGGGCTACACCGGGGAGCTGTTTTTT
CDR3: CASSRGGQGYTGELFF

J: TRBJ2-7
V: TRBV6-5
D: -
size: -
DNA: TGTGCCAGCAGTTTAGGGGGCTACGAGCAGTACTTC
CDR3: CASSLGGYEQYF

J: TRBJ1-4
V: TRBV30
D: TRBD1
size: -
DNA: TGTGCCTGGAGTCCTCTGGGACAGGGGGATGAAAAACTGTTTTTT
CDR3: CAWSPLGQGDEKLFF

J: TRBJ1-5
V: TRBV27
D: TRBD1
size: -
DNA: TGTGCCAGCAGTCATCGACAGGGCGCTCAGCCCCAGCATTTT
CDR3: CASSHRQGAQPQHF

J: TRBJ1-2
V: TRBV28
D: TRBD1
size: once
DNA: TGTGCCAGCAGTTCAGGGGGCGCTGGCTACACCTTC
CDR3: CASSSGGAGYTF

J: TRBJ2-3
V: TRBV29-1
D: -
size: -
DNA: TGCAGCGTTGAATATTCGACAGTTGGAGATACGCAGTATTTT
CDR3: CSVEYSTVGDTQYF

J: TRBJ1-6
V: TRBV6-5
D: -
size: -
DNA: TGTGCCAGCAGTTACAGGGGTAATAATTCACCCCTCCACTTT
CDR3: CASSYRGNNSPLHF

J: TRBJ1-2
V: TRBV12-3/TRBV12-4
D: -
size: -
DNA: TGTGCCAGCAGTTGGTCAGGGCAGTATGGCTACACCTTC
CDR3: CASSWSGQYGYTF

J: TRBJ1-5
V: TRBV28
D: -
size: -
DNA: TGTGCCAGCCGTGGGACCGGGAGAGGAAATCAGCCCCAGCATTTT
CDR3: CASRGTGRGNQPQHF

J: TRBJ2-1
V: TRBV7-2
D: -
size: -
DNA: TGTGCCAGCAGCTTAGTATGGGCCAATGAGCAGTTCTTC
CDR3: CASSLVWANEQFF

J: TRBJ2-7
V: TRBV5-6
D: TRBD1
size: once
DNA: TGTGCCAGCAGCTTCCGAGGGACAGGGGTCCACGAGCAGTACTTC
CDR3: CASSFRGTGVHEQYF

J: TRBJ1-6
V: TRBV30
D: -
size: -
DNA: TGTGCCTGGAGTGGCCTATATAATTCACCCCTCCACTTT
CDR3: CAWSGLYNSPLHF

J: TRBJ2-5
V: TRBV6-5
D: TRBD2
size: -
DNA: TGTGCCAGCAGTTACGGCCTAGCGGTACAAGAGACCCAGTACTTC
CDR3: CASSYGLAVQETQYF

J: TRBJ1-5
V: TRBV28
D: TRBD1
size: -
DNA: TGTGCCAGCACTCAGGGGGGCAATCAGCCCCAGCATTTT
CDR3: CASTQGGNQPQHF

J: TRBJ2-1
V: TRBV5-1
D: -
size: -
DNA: TGCGCCAGCAGCTTGGGCGAAGGGGTATGGAATGAGCAGTTCTTC
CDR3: CASSLGEGVWNEQFF

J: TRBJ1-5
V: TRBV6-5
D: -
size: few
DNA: TGTGCCAGCACCACCGGGGGGAATCAGCCCCAGCATTTT
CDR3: CASTTGGNQPQHF

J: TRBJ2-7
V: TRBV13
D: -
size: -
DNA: TGTGCCAGCAGCTTACAGATGGGCCAAGTTCCCTACGAGCAGTACTTC
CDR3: CASSLQMGQVPYEQYF

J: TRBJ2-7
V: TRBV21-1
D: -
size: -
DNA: TGTGCCAGCAGCCCACCGGGGTTCAACAGGGGATACTACGAGCAGTACTTC
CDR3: CASSPPGFNRGYYEQYF

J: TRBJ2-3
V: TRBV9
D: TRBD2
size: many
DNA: TGTGCCAGCAGCACCGGAGGGAGCGGGGGGACAGATACGCAGTATTTT
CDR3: CASSTGGSGGTDTQYF

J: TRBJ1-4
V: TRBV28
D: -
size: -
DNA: TGTGCCAGCAGTTATACTCTAGATCGGTGGGGAGAACTGTTTTTT
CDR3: CASSYTLDRWGELFF

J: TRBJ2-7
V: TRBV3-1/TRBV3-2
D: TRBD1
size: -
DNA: TGTGCCAGCAGCCTCGGGACAGGGTCGTTCTACGAGCAGTACTTC
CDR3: CASSLGTGSFYEQYF

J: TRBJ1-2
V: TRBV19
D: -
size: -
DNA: TGTGCCAGTAGTATAGCTCCGGGGTTCGGCTATGGCTACACCTTC
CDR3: CASSIAPGFGYGYTF